This TCR beta chain was recovered during a study of shared clonotypes between healthy human individuals. The wider study: Donor composition was a couple of women and three men, aged 18 to 49. A donor's plate count was three for CD4 naive and three for CD4 memory; CD8 naive had two and CD8 memory one. Study conclusions and caveats: Investigators collected only blood, and repertoires in tissues likely differ.

Sequencing was performed with immunoSEQ multiplex PCR; in TCRdb, only in-frame clones are kept and a portion is missing. The sample includes some 1.5 million clones, roughly 95% of them seen just once. Division of CD4+ cells produced a CD45RA+ naive subset and a CD45RA-negative memory subset. For this clone: What it binds is unknown.

The receptor comes from a man younger than 45 in good health. Sequenced material: naive CD4+ T cells sorted from blood. Stated subset: CD45RA+ positively selected.

Here the CDR3 DNA reads TGTGCCAGCAGCCTCTCGGTACAGGGAAGGCGGAATAGCAATCAGCCCCAGCATTTT. This sequence encodes CASSLSVQGRRNSNQPQHF. The rearrangement links TRBV28 to TRBJ1-5, with D possibly TRBD1 on 6 matching bases. Germline V gene data show CDR1 as MDHEN and CDR2 as SYDVKM. The CDR3 length is 19 residues. Trimming cost V 6 bases and J 0 bases, with 24 bases left between them.